What follows are 15 T cell receptor beta chains derived from one specimen sequenced in a study of somatic mutations in cytotoxic T cells in rheumatoid arthritis (dated by TCRdb to about 2017). Library prep was done by the immunoSEQ multiplex PCR assay. Drawn from immuneACCESS, this table holds only the in-frame rearrangements with V and J called that TCRdb kept. Clones are partly lost; checked studies trace under half to an unresolved V gene and leave the rest unexplained. This sample gives about 12,000 clones in total; approximately 80% of them show up just once. Approximately 15% of the sample is taken by the ten largest. Sequences were obtained from CD8+ T cells sorted from blood. These receptors all stem from a middle-aged man in good health.

The V call is TRBV19, the J call TRBJ1-5, with no clear D. Trimming took off 1 base at V and 6 bases at J, with 22 bases between the two ends. The CDR3 spans 18 residues. Germline values: CDR1 LNHDA, CDR2 SQIVND (reference sequence). CDR3: CASSIVLKGGRSRQPQHF. The CDR3 DNA reads TGTGCCAGTAGTATAGTGCTGAAGGGAGGCCGAAGCCGTCAGCCCCAGCATTTT.

V and J are TRBV7-9 and TRBJ2-3, with a weak D call TRBD1 (6 bases). V shed 1 base and J shed 1 base, with 12 bases lying between them. The CDR3 runs 16 residues. Germline-derived CDR1 and CDR2 are SEHNR and FQNEAQ (reference sequence). CDR3 amino acids: CASSLGGRVGTDTQYF. CDR3 sequence (DNA): TGTGCCAGCAGCTTAGGGGGGCGGGTAGGCACAGATACGCAGTATTTT.

The chain uses TRBV13 and TRBJ2-1; 12 bases fit TRBD2. The J segment lost 6 bases and the V segment lost 5 bases, leaving 5 bases of the junction unmatched. The CDR3 has 15 residues. CDR1 and CDR2 (germline): PRHDT, FYEKMQ (reference sequence). CDR3 nucleotides: TGTGCCAGCAGCGCAGGACTAGCGGGGATCAATGAGCAGTTCTTC. Its protein product is CASSAGLAGINEQFF.

This clone was seen a single time. The rearrangement joins TRBV2 to TRBJ2-7; D gene uncertain. V lost 3 bases, J lost 3 bases, and 12 bases lay in between. The CDR3 consists of 14 residues. Germline loops: CDR1 SNHLY, CDR2 FYNNEI. The CDR3, as DNA: TGTGCCAGCAGTGAGTGGGCCAGGAACTACGAGCAGTACGTC. Protein sequence: CASSEWARNYEQYV.

V is TRBV2 and J is TRBJ2-2; D gene unclear. The CDR3 is made up of 15 amino acids. Germline V gene sequence: CDR1 SNHLY, CDR2 FYNNEI. V was cut by 4 bases and J by 2 bases, with 11 bases left in between. The CDR3 nucleotides are TGTGCCAGCAGTGGTTACGGGCTAAACACCGGGGAGCTGTTTTTT. This translates into CASSGYGLNTGELFF.

The chain links TRBV7-9 to TRBJ2-3; TRBD1 matches at 8 bases. Germline trimming cut 3 bases from V and 0 bases from J; bases unmatched to any gene: 5. This CDR3 spans 16 amino acids. The V gene's germline CDR1 is SEHNR and CDR2 FQNEAQ (reference sequence). The CDR3 region is CASSFDRDRSTDTQYF. DNA for the CDR3: TGTGCCAGCAGCTTCGACCGGGACAGGAGCACAGATACGCAGTATTTT.

J is TRBJ1-6 and V is TRBV6-1; TRBD1 aligns across 12 bases. This CDR3 is 15 amino acids long. Germline values: CDR1 MNHNS, CDR2 SASEGT. V was clipped by 3 bases and J by 8 bases; unmatched bases: 2. The CDR3 is CASSDRDRGHSPLHF. CDR3 in DNA: TGTGCCAGCAGTGATAGGGACAGGGGGCATTCACCCCTCCACTTT.

V and J are TRBV5-6 and TRBJ1-2; 8 nucleotides line up with TRBD1. The germline gives CDR1 SGHDT, CDR2 YYEEEE. V was pared by 3 bases and J by 2 bases, with 6 bases of the junction left unmatched. The CDR3 loop spans 15 amino acids. The CDR3 loop is CASSWKTGGNYGYTF. The DNA of the CDR3 is TGTGCCAGCAGCTGGAAAACAGGGGGGAACTATGGCTACACCTTC.

This clone was counted a single time. This chain links TRBV7-9 with TRBJ2-3; D gene unclear. The CDR3 sequence is 11 residues long. Germline CDR1 SEHNR, CDR2 FQNEAQ (reference sequence). V lost 8 bases to trimming and J lost 3 bases, with 6 bases between them. The CDR3 coding sequence is TGTGCCAGCGCGCAGACAGATACGCAGTATTTT. It encodes CASAQTDTQYF.

The chain joins TRBV6-5 to TRBJ2-7; the D is unclear. Germline V gene data show CDR1 as MNHEY and CDR2 as SVGAGI. The V and J ends lost 5 bases and 1 base respectively, with 9 bases between them. The CDR3 is 13 residues long. The CDR3 DNA follows: TGTGCCAGCAGTCCCGGACCGTCCTACGAGCAGTACGTC. Residues: CASSPGPSYEQYV.

CDR3 residues: CASSYRGRGQDTQYF. The CDR3 nucleotides are TGTGCCAGCAGCTATCGAGGCAGGGGTCAAGATACGCAGTATTTT. This rearrangement joins TRBV5-6 to TRBJ2-3; TRBD1 might be the D (6 bases). Trimming stripped 3 bases from V and 5 bases from J, with 16 bases between. CDR3 length equals 15 residues. CDR1 is SGHDT, CDR2 YYEEEE, per germline.

The chain couples TRBV7-2 to TRBJ2-1; D uncertain. Germline CDR1 and CDR2: SGHTA and FQGNSA. This CDR3 has 15 residues. The V gene lost 1 base and the J gene lost 7 bases, with 14 bases spanning the gap. CDR3 region: CASSLGRYGRNEQFF. For the CDR3, the DNA is TGTGCCAGCAGCTTAGGGCGGTACGGACGGAATGAGCAGTTCTTC.

V and J are TRBV5-4 and TRBJ2-1, with 9 bases lining up with TRBD2. Germline CDR1 and CDR2: SGHNT and YYREEE (reference sequence). V shed 5 bases, J shed 5 bases, and the junction held 11 bases outside the gene matches. The CDR3 contains 16 residues. In nucleotides, the CDR3 is TGTGCCAGCAGTTCCCGGACTAGCGACGTCCACAATGAGCAGTTCTTC. Its translation: CASSSRTSDVHNEQFF.

V and J are TRBV5-1 and TRBJ2-7; 8 nucleotides agree with TRBD1. This CDR3 region has 14 residues. Germline CDR1 and CDR2: SGHRS and YFSETQ. The V gene end was trimmed by 3 bases and the J gene end by 5 bases; junction bases not matched to a gene: 7. Written as DNA, the CDR3 is TGCGCCAGCAGCTCCGGACAGGGTGGTGACGAGCAGTACGTC. It is translated as CASSSGQGGDEQYV.

The CDR3 sequence: CAWRPPGTALMGGYTF. CDR3 bases: TGTGCCTGGAGGCCCCCCGGGACTGCCCTTATGGGTGGCTACACCTTC. The chain recombines TRBV30 with TRBJ1-2, with TRBD1 as a possible D gene (5 bases). CDR1 and CDR2 (germline): GTSNPN, SVGIG (reference sequence). The CDR3 has 16 residues. V lost 3 bases, J lost 7 bases, and 24 bases lay in between.